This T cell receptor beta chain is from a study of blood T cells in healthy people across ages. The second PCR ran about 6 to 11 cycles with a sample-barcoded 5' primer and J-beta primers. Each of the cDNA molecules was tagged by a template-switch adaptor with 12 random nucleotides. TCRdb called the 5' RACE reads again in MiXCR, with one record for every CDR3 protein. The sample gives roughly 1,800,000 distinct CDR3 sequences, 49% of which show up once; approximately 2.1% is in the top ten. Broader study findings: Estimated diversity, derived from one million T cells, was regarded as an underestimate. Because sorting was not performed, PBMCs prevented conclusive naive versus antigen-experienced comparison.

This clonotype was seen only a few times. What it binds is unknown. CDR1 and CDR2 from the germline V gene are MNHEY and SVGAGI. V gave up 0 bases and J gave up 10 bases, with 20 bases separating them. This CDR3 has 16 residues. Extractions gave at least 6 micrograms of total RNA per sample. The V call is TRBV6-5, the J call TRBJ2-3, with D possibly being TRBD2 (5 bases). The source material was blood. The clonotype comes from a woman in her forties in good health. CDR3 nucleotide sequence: TGTGCCAGCAGTTACTCTCTTGAGGGATTAGGATCGGCGCAGTATTTT. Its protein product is CASSYSLEGLGSAQYF.